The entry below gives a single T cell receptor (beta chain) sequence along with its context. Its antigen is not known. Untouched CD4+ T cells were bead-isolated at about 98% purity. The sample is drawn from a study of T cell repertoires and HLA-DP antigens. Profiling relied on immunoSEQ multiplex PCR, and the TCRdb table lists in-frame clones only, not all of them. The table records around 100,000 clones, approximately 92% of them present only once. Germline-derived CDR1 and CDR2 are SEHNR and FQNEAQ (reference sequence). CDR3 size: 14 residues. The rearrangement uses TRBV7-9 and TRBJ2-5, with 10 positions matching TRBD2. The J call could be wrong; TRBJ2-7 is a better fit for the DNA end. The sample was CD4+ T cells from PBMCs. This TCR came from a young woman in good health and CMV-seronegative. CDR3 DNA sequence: TGTGCCAGCAGCTCCCGGACTAGCGGCTACGAGCAGTACTTC. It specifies CASSSRTSGYEQYF.